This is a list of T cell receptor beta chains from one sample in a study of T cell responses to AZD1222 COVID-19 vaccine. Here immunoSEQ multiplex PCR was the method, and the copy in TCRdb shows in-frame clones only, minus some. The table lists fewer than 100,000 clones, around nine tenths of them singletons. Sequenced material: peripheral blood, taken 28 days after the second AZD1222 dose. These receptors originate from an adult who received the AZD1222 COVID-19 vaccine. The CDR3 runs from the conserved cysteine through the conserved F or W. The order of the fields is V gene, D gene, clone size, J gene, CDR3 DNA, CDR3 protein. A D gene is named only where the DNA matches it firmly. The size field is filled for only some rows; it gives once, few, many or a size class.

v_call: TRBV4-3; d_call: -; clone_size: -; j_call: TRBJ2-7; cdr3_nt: TGCGCCAGCAGCCGGAGTGTAGCGGAGTCCTACGAGCAGTACTTC; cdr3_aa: CASSRSVAESYEQYF
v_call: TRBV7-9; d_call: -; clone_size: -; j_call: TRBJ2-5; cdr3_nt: TGTGCCAGCAGCTTAGGTGGATCCTCGGCGGGGACAAGTCAAGAGACCCAGTACTTC; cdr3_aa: CASSLGGSSAGTSQETQYF
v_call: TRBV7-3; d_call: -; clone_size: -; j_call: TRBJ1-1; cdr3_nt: TGTGCCAGCAGCCAAGCGGGCCGTGACACTGAAGCTTTCTTT; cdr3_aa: CASSQAGRDTEAFF
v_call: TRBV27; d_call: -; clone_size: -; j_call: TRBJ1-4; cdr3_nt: TGTGCCAGCAGTCCCAACAACTTGAAAGAAAAACTGTTTTTT; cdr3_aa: CASSPNNLKEKLFF
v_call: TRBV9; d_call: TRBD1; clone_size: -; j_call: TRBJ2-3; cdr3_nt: TGTGCCAGCAGCGTAGCAGGGGGCCATAGCACAGATACGCAGTATTTT; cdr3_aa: CASSVAGGHSTDTQYF
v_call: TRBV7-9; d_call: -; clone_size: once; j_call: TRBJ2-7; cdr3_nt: TGTGCCAGCAGCTCCCGGGCCCACACCATTGGCGAGCAGTACTTC; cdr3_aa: CASSSRAHTIGEQYF
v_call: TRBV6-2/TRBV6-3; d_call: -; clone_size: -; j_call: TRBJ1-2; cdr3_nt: TGTGCCAGCAGTTATGCGTTTCACTATGGCTACACCTTC; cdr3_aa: CASSYAFHYGYTF
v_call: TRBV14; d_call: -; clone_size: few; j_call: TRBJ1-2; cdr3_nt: TGTGCCAGCAGCCCTATAGTGGGGTGGCTCTATGGCTACACCTTC; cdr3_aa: CASSPIVGWLYGYTF
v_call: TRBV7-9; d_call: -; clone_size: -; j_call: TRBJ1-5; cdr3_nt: TGTGCCAGCAGCCAAGGGGATCAGCCCCAGCATTTT; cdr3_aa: CASSQGDQPQHF
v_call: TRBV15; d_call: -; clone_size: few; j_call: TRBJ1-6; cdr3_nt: TGTGCCACCAGCAGAGATCTGTCCTATAATTCACCCCTCCACTTT; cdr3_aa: CATSRDLSYNSPLHF
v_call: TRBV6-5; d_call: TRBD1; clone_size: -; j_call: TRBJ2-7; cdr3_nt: TGTGCCAGCAGTTACCAGGACAGGTTGTACTTC; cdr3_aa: CASSYQDRLYF
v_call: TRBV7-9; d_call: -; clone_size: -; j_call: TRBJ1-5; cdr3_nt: TGTGCCAGCAGCTTAGGGGGACCGAGTCAGCCCCAGCATTTT; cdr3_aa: CASSLGGPSQPQHF
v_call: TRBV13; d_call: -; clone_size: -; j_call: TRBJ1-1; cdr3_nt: TGTGCCAGCAGCCTATATGGAGGAAGGAACACTGAAGCTTTCTTT; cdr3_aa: CASSLYGGRNTEAFF
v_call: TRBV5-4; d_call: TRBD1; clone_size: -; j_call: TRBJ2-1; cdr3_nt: TGTGCCAGCAGCCCGAGCACAGGGGACCCCTACAATGAGCAGTTCTTC; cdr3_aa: CASSPSTGDPYNEQFF
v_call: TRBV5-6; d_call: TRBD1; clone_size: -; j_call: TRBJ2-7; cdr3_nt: TGTGCCAGCGCCTACGGGGACAGGGATCCTAACGAGCAGTACTTC; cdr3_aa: CASAYGDRDPNEQYF
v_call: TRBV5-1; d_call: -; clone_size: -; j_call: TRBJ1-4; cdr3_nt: TGCGCCAGCAGCTTGGTGTCAGGGGAAAATGAAAAACTGTTTTTT; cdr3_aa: CASSLVSGENEKLFF
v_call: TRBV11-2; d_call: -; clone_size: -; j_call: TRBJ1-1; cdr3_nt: TGTGCCAGCAGCTTAATACGGGCTGGAACTGAAGCTTTCTTT; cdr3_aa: CASSLIRAGTEAFF
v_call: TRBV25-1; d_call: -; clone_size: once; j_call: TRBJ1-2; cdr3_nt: TGTGCCAGCAGTGAATCTAACTATGGCTACACCTTC; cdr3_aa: CASSESNYGYTF
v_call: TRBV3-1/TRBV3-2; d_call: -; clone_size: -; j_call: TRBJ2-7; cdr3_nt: TGTGCCAGCAGCCAACTGGGCGGGGCGCTCTACGAGCAGTACTTC; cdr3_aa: CASSQLGGALYEQYF
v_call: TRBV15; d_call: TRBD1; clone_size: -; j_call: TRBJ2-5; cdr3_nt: TGTGCCACCGGCTACAGGGGGCCGTCCAAACAAGAGACCCAGTACTTC; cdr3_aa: CATGYRGPSKQETQYF
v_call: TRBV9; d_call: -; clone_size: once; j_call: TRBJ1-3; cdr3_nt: TGTGCCAGCAGCGCCGACCAGCTCTCGGGAAACACCATATATTTT; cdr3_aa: CASSADQLSGNTIYF
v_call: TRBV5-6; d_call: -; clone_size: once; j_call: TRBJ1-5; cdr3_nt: TGTGCCAGCAGCTTTTCAGGGGCGTATTTCGATCAGCCCCAGCATTTT; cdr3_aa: CASSFSGAYFDQPQHF
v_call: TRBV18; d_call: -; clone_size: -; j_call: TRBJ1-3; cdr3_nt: TGTGCCAGCTCACCAAGGGGGGGACCCTCTGGAAACACCATATATTTT; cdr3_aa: CASSPRGGPSGNTIYF
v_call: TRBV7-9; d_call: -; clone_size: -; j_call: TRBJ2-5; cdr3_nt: TGTGCCAGCAGCTTAAGGGGAGGGGGCGAAGAGACCCAGTACTTC; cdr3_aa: CASSLRGGGEETQYF
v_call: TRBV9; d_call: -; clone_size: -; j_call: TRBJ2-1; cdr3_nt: TGTGCCAGCAGCGTTAGTCACCCTAACAATGAGCAGTTCTTC; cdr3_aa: CASSVSHPNNEQFF
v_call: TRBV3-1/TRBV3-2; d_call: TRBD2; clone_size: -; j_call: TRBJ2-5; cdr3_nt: TGTGCCAGCAGCCAAGGAGCGGGGGGGCCCGAGACCCAGTACTTC; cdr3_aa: CASSQGAGGPETQYF
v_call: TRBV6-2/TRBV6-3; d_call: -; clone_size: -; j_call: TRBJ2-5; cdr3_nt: TGTGCCAGCAGCGACCGAGAAGAGACCCAGTACTTC; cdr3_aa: CASSDREETQYF
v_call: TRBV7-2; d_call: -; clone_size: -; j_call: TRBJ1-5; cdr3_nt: TGTGCCAGCAGCTTGTCAAGCAATCAGCCCCAGCATTTT; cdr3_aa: CASSLSSNQPQHF
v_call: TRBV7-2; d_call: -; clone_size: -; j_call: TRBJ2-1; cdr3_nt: TGTGCCAGCAGCTTAGGGCAGGCCCCCAATGAGCAGTTCTTC; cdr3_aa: CASSLGQAPNEQFF
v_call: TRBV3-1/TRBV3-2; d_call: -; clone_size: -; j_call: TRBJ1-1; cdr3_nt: TGTGCCAGCAGCCAATTATTGAACACTGAAGCTTTCTTT; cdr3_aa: CASSQLLNTEAFF
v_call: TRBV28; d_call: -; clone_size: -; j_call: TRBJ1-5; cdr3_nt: TGTGCCAGCAGTCCGCCAGTACATAGCAATCAGCCCCAGCATTTT; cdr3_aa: CASSPPVHSNQPQHF
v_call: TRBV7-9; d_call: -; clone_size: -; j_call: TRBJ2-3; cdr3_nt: TGTGCCACTACGCTAGGATTGTTGGATACGCAGTATTTT; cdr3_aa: CATTLGLLDTQYF
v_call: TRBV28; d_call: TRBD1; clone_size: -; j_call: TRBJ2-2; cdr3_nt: TGTGCCAGCAGCTGGGGACAGCTGAACACCGGGGAGCTGTTTTTT; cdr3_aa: CASSWGQLNTGELFF
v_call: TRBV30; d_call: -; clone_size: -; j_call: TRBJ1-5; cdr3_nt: TGTGCCTGGAGTGCCCGGGGGTCGATATATAGCAATCAGCCCCAGCATTTT; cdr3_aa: CAWSARGSIYSNQPQHF
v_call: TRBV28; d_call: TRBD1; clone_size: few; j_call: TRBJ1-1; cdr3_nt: TGTGCCAGCAGTTTCCAGACAGGGGAAGCTTTCTTT; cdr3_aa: CASSFQTGEAFF
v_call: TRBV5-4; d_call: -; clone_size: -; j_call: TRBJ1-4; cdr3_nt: TGTGCCAGCAGCACCCAAGACAGGACCGGAGAAAAACTGTTTTTT; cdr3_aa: CASSTQDRTGEKLFF
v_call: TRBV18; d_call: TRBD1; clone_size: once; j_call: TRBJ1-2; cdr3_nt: TGTGCCAGCTCACCACCCAAACGACAGGGTTCGTTAGAGAACTATGGCTACACCTTC; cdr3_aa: CASSPPKRQGSLENYGYTF
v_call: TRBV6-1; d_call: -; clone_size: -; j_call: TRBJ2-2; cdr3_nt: TGTGCCAGCAGTGAAATTGGCGGCGGGGTGCTGTTTTTT; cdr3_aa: CASSEIGGGVLFF
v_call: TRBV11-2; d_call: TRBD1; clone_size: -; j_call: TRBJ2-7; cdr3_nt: TGTGCCAGCAGCCTCGACAGGGGCTCCTACGAGCAGTACTTC; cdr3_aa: CASSLDRGSYEQYF
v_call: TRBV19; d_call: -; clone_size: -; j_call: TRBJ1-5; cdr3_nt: TGTGCCAGTAGTATAGATGGCGGCAGGTCTCAGCCCCAGCATTTT; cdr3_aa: CASSIDGGRSQPQHF
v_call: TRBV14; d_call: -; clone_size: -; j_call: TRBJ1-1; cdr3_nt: TGTGCCAGCAGCTCGGGACAGAACACTGAAGCTTTCTTT; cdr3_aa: CASSSGQNTEAFF
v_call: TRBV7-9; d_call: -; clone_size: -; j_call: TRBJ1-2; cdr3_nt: TGTGCCAGCAGCTTAGGGGTGGACAGTGACTACACCTTC; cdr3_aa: CASSLGVDSDYTF